This T cell receptor beta chain was identified during a study of blood T cells in healthy people across ages. Overall study findings and caveats: Roughly linear declines in TCR beta diversity per million T cells occurred with age.

Alongside a J-beta primer mix, a sample-barcoded 5' primer served in a second PCR lasting roughly 7 to 11 cycles. TCRdb reprocessed the 5' RACE reads via MiXCR and lists one record per CDR3 protein. The table includes about 540,000 distinct CDR3 sequences, about 24% detected once. A single count supports this clonotype. Its antigen is unidentified. The same data also went into a second study, on T cells of mothers and their children. That source reports: Mother-child pairs who were related displayed a slightly higher overlap than unrelated pairs, a difference that was non-significant.

Sequencing was done on a sample of blood. The TCR sequence derives from a boy between 10 and 17 years old in good health.

Here the CDR3 reads CASSSGGAGGRDTQYF. CDR3 nucleotides: TGTGCCAGCAGCTCCGGAGGAGCGGGGGGCCGAGATACGCAGTATTTT. V usage is TRBV7-9 and J usage is TRBJ2-3; the match to TRBD2 covers 9 bases. The CDR3 runs to 16 residues. With V trimmed by 4 bases and J by 5 bases, 10 bases remained unmatched. Looked up from germline, CDR1 is SEHNR and CDR2 is FQNEAQ (reference sequence).